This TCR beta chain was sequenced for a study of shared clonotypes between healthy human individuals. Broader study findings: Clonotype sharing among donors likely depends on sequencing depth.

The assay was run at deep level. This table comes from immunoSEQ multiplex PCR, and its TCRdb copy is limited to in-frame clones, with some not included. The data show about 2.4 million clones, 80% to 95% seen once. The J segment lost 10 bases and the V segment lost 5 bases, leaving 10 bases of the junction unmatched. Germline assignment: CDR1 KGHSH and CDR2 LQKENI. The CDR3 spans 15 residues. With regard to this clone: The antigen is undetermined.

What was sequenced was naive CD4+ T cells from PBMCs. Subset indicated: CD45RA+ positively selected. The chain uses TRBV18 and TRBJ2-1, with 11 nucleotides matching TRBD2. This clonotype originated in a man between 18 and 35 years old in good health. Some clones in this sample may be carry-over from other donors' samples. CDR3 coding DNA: TGTGCCAGCTCAGAAATAGCGGGAGGGCCTCGGGAGCAGTTCTTC. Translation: CASSEIAGGPREQFF.